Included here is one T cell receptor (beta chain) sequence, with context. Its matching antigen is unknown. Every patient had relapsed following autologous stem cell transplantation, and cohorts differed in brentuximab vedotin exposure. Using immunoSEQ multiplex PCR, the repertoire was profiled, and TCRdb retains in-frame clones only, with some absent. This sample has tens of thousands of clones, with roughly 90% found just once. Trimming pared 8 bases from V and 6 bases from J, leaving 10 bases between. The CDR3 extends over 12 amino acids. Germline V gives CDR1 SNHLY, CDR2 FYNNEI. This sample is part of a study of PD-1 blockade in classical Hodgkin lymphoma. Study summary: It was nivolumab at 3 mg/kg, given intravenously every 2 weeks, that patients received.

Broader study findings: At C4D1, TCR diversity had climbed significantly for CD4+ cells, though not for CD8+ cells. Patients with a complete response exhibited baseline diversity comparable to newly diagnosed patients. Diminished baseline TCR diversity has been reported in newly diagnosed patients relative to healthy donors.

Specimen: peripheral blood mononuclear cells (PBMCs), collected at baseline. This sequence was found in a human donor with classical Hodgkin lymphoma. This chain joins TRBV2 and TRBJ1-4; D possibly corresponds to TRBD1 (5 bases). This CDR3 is CASGQFHEKLFF. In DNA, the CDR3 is TGTGCCAGCGGACAATTCCATGAAAAACTGTTTTTT.